This TCR beta chain was observed in a study of blood T cell repertoires in COVID-19. Study-level information: The United States, Italy and Spain were the sources of the acute and convalescent COVID-19 samples. The analysed material was cDNA or gDNA that came from T cells, B-cell-depleted T cells, or PBMCs.

As originally analysed: Cell counts per sample came from amplifying reference gene primers. Only in-frame clones appear in the TCRdb table, and some are missing; sequencing was by immunoSEQ multiplex PCR. The DNA was the basis for D and trimming; V, J and clone size are from that table. The sample shows around 80,000 clones, over 65% of them seen only once. The sample comprised peripheral blood. This TCR came from a man aged 45 to 65 with active or convalescent COVID-19.

The CDR3 bases are TGTGCCAGCTCACCAGGGAGGGAAGAAGGCGGCTACGAGCAGTACTTC. Protein sequence: CASSPGREEGGYEQYF. The chain has TRBV18 and TRBJ2-7, with 7 nucleotides matching TRBD2. CDR1 is KGHSH and CDR2 is LQKENI in the germline V gene. This CDR3 contains 16 residues. The V gene end was trimmed by 2 bases and the J gene end by 3 bases; junction bases not matched to a gene: 10.